What follows describes a single TCR beta chain. What it binds is not known. This specimen belongs to a study of T-cell memory formation after mild COVID-19. Notes on the study in general: CD4+ bias marked clones expanding day 15 to 37, unlike balanced contracting clones. Mainly in CM and EM were contracting CD4+ clones; CD8+ were in EMRA.

This CDR3 is built from 13 residues. With 3 bases removed from V and 7 bases from J, the gap between germline ends came to 10 bases. Germline-derived CDR1 and CDR2 are LNHDA and SQIVND (reference sequence). In TCRdb, the 5' RACE reads were re-called with MiXCR into one record per CDR3 protein. This table has hundreds of thousands of distinct CDR3 sequences, about 20% appearing once. Sequencing used PBMCs or a T cell subset sorted from them (not recorded which). V gene TRBV19 combines with J gene TRBJ2-4; no clear D. The receptor comes from an adult woman who had mild COVID-19 (a few samples of this study predate the infection). Cell type and time point are not known. Written as DNA, the CDR3 is TGTGCCAGTAGTATCTTAACCTGGAACATTCAGTACTTC. Its protein product is CASSILTWNIQYF.